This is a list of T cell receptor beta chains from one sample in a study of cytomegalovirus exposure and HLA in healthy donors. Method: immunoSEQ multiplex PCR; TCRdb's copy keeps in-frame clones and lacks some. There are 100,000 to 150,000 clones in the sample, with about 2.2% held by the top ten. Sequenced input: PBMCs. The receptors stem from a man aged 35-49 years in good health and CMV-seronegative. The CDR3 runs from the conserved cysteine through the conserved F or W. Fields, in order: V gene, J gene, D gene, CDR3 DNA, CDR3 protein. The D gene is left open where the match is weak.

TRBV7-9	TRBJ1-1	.	TGTGCCAGCAGCGAGGCGGACACCTCATTCGGGGGCACTGAAGCTTTCTTT	CASSEADTSFGGTEAFF
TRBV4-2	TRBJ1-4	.	TGTGCCAGCAGCCAAGATCAGTTGGCTGGGGCCGGATCTGCAACTAATGAAAAACTGTTTTTT	CASSQDQLAGAGSATNEKLFF
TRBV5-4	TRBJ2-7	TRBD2	TGTGCCAGCAGCGCCTCTAGCGGGAGGGACGAGCAGTACTTC	CASSASSGRDEQYF
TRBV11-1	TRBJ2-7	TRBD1	TGTGCCAGCAGCTTAGGACAGGGTAGCCACGAGCAGTACTTC	CASSLGQGSHEQYF
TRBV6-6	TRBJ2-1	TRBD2	TGTGCCAGCAGCTTACTAGCGGGAAATGCCTACAATGAGCAGTTCTTC	CASSLLAGNAYNEQFF
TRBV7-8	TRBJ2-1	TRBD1	TGTGCCAGCAGCTTAAGGACAGGCGGTCCTCCCTCCTACAATGAGCAGTTCTTC	CASSLRTGGPPSYNEQFF
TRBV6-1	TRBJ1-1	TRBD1	TGTGCCAGCAGTGAAACTCGGACAGGGGTCGGGAACACTGAAGCTTTCTTT	CASSETRTGVGNTEAFF
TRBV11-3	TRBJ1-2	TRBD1	TGTGCCAGCAGCTTAGATCGCACAGGGGGCTCTTACTATGGCTACACCTTC	CASSLDRTGGSYYGYTF
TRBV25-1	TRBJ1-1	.	TGTGCCAGCAGTGAAGGTGCTACGTCGACTGAAGCTTTCTTT	CASSEGATSTEAFF
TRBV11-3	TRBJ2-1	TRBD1	TGTGCCAGCAGCTACTGGACAGGGTCCAATGAGCAGTTCTTC	CASSYWTGSNEQFF
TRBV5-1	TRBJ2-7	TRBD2	TGCGCCAGCAGCTTAAAATCCGGGACTAGCGGAGCACTGACCTACGAGCAGTACTTC	CASSLKSGTSGALTYEQYF
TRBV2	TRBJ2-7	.	TGTGCCAGCAGTGAAAATCTCCCCGAGCAGTACTTC	CASSENLPEQYF
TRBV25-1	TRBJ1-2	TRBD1	TGTGCCAGCAGTGCAACTGGACAGGGGGGTGGCTACACCTTC	CASSATGQGGGYTF
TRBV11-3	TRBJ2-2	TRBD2	TGTGCCAGCAGCCCAGGACTAGCGGGAGCTGCCGGGGAGCTGTTTTTT	CASSPGLAGAAGELFF
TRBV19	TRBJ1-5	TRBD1	TGTGCCAGTAGTTTTAGACAGGGGATCGATCAGCCCCAGCATTTT	CASSFRQGIDQPQHF
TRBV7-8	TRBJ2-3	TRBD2	TGTGCCAGCAGCCCCTGGACTAGCGGGCGTACAGATACGCAGTATTTT	CASSPWTSGRTDTQYF
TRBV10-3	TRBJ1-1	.	TGTGCCATCGGAAGACAGGAAAAGAACACTGAAGCTTTCTTT	CAIGRQEKNTEAFF
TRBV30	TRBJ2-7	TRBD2	TGTGCCCGTTCTCGGGACTACTCCTACGAGCAGTACTTC	CARSRDYSYEQYF
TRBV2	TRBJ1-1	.	TGTGCCAGCAGTGGACAAAGGACAGCAAACACTGAAGCTTTCTTT	CASSGQRTANTEAFF
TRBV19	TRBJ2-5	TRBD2	TGTGCCAGTAGCGGGGGGGTAGAGACCCAGTACTTC	CASSGGVETQYF
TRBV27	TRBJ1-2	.	TGTGCCAGCAGATCCTGGGGGAGGGGCTACACCTTC	CASRSWGRGYTF
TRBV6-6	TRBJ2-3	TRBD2	TGTGCCAGCAGGCGTAGCGGGAGCTTGGGGAATACGCAGTATTTT	CASRRSGSLGNTQYF